The present entry profiles one T cell receptor beta chain with its context. MiXCR was run by TCRdb on the PCR reads, yielding one entry per CDR3 protein. The sample includes about 15,000 distinct CDR3 sequences, roughly 44% seen only once; the top ten take under 50%. The data originate from a study of tumor-infiltrating lymphocytes in oesophageal squamous cell carcinoma. Trimming removed 6 bases from V and 10 bases from J; junction bases left unmatched: 12. The CDR3 runs to 14 residues. Germline assignment: CDR1 MNHEY and CDR2 SMNVEV (reference sequence). The TCR originated in a male donor with esophageal squamous cell carcinoma. The chain links TRBV27 to TRBJ2-1; TRBD1 matches at 7 bases. Specimen: blood. The CDR3 nucleotides are TGTGCCAGCAGGGGACAGCGGTTCTCCTACGAGCAGTTCTTC. It is translated as CASRGQRFSYEQFF.